A selection of T cell receptor beta chains follows, all from one sample in a study of technical replicates of blood from four donors. The method was immunoSEQ multiplex PCR; TCRdb's version includes in-frame clones alone and lacks a portion of them. The data contain tens of thousands of clones, nearly 96% of them seen just once; the ten biggest clones take up 0.3% to 0.4%. The sample taken for sequencing was T cells isolated from PBMCs. The receptors here all came from a human donor in good health. Each CDR3 is given with its conserved first and last residue. D genes are given only for firm matches. A clone size is listed for some rows: how often the clone was seen (once, few, many), or a class if it is expanded.

v_gene: TRBV14; d_gene: .; abundance: .; j_gene: TRBJ1-4; CDR3aa: CASSLLGEKLFF; CDR3nt: TGTGCCAGCAGCCTACTAGGTGAAAAACTGTTTTTT
v_gene: TRBV19; d_gene: TRBD2; abundance: .; j_gene: TRBJ2-7; CDR3aa: CASSVTAGGPNEQYF; CDR3nt: TGTGCCAGTAGTGTGACTGCGGGGGGGCCTAACGAGCAGTACTTC
v_gene: TRBV29-1; d_gene: TRBD1; abundance: .; j_gene: TRBJ1-1; CDR3aa: CSAVDRAQNTEAFF; CDR3nt: TGCAGCGCCGTGGACAGGGCCCAGAACACTGAAGCTTTCTTT
v_gene: TRBV6-6; d_gene: .; abundance: .; j_gene: TRBJ2-7; CDR3aa: CASSYSSYEQYF; CDR3nt: TGTGCCAGCAGTTACTCCAGCTACGAGCAGTACTTC
v_gene: TRBV7-9; d_gene: TRBD2; abundance: .; j_gene: TRBJ2-1; CDR3aa: CASSQGLFDEQFF; CDR3nt: TGTGCCAGCAGCCAGGGACTATTTGATGAGCAGTTCTTC
v_gene: TRBV14; d_gene: .; abundance: .; j_gene: TRBJ2-7; CDR3aa: CASSQDRRGFSYEQYF; CDR3nt: TGTGCCAGCAGCCAAGATCGCCGGGGTTTCTCCTACGAGCAGTACTTC
v_gene: TRBV5-8; d_gene: TRBD2; abundance: .; j_gene: TRBJ2-1; CDR3aa: CASSLSSGRAREQFF; CDR3nt: TGTGCCAGCAGCTTAAGTAGCGGGAGGGCCAGGGAGCAGTTCTTC
v_gene: TRBV7-3; d_gene: .; abundance: .; j_gene: TRBJ2-6; CDR3aa: CASSVGGPGANVLTF; CDR3nt: TGTGCCAGCAGCGTGGGGGGTCCCGGGGCCAACGTCCTGACTTTC
v_gene: TRBV7-3; d_gene: TRBD2; abundance: .; j_gene: TRBJ2-1; CDR3aa: CASSFTLAAYNEQFF; CDR3nt: TGTGCCAGCAGCTTTACACTAGCGGCGTACAATGAGCAGTTCTTC
v_gene: TRBV11-3; d_gene: .; abundance: .; j_gene: TRBJ2-7; CDR3aa: CASSLSSYEQYF; CDR3nt: TGTGCCAGCAGTCTCAGCTCCTACGAGCAGTACTTC
v_gene: TRBV27; d_gene: .; abundance: .; j_gene: TRBJ1-1; CDR3aa: CASSLLSGSLQAFF; CDR3nt: TGTGCCAGCAGTTTGTTGTCGGGGTCTTTACAAGCTTTCTTT
v_gene: TRBV9; d_gene: .; abundance: .; j_gene: TRBJ1-2; CDR3aa: CASSAGSLYNYGYTF; CDR3nt: TGTGCCAGCAGCGCGGGATCTCTATATAACTATGGCTACACCTTC
v_gene: TRBV12-2; d_gene: .; abundance: .; j_gene: TRBJ2-3; CDR3aa: CARRIAEQGTDTQYF; CDR3nt: TGTGCAAGGAGAATAGCGGAGCAAGGCACAGATACGCAGTATTTT
v_gene: TRBV5-1; d_gene: TRBD1; abundance: .; j_gene: TRBJ2-1; CDR3aa: CASSLGQGAENEQFF; CDR3nt: TGCGCCAGCAGCTTGGGCCAGGGGGCCGAAAATGAGCAGTTCTTC
v_gene: TRBV7-9; d_gene: TRBD2; abundance: .; j_gene: TRBJ2-3; CDR3aa: CASSRGSGRGTDTQYF; CDR3nt: TGTGCCAGCAGCAGAGGTAGCGGGAGAGGGACAGATACGCAGTATTTT
v_gene: TRBV11-2; d_gene: TRBD1; abundance: .; j_gene: TRBJ2-6; CDR3aa: CASSFSGTGSSGANVLTF; CDR3nt: TGTGCCAGCAGCTTTTCCGGGACAGGGTCCTCTGGGGCCAACGTCCTGACTTTC
v_gene: TRBV5-1; d_gene: TRBD2; abundance: .; j_gene: TRBJ2-3; CDR3aa: CASSLGLADTTDTQYF; CDR3nt: TGCGCCAGCAGCTTGGGACTAGCAGACACCACAGATACGCAGTATTTT
v_gene: TRBV14; d_gene: .; abundance: .; j_gene: TRBJ2-3; CDR3aa: CASSQRLQGKSTDTQYF; CDR3nt: TGTGCCAGCAGCCAGCGCCTACAGGGAAAAAGTACAGATACGCAGTATTTT
v_gene: TRBV28; d_gene: .; abundance: .; j_gene: TRBJ2-7; CDR3aa: CASSYRVGEQYF; CDR3nt: TGTGCCAGCAGTTACAGGGTCGGCGAGCAGTACTTC
v_gene: TRBV27; d_gene: TRBD1; abundance: once; j_gene: TRBJ1-5; CDR3aa: CASSGTENEPQHF; CDR3nt: TGTGCCAGTTCCGGGACAGAAAACGAGCCCCAGCATTTT
v_gene: TRBV27; d_gene: TRBD2; abundance: once; j_gene: TRBJ2-1; CDR3aa: CASRSGLAGDNEQFF; CDR3nt: TGTGCCAGCCGTTCCGGACTAGCGGGGGACAATGAGCAGTTCTTC
v_gene: TRBV11-2; d_gene: .; abundance: .; j_gene: TRBJ1-4; CDR3aa: CASSLGGGGATNEKLFF; CDR3nt: TGTGCCAGCAGCTTAGGGGGAGGGGGGGCAACTAATGAAAAACTGTTTTTT
v_gene: TRBV2; d_gene: TRBD1; abundance: .; j_gene: TRBJ2-3; CDR3aa: CATISGTGLSDTQYF; CDR3nt: TGTGCCACAATATCCGGGACAGGGTTGTCCGATACGCAGTATTTT
v_gene: TRBV5-8; d_gene: .; abundance: .; j_gene: TRBJ1-1; CDR3aa: CASSWGGESPEAFF; CDR3nt: TGTGCCAGCAGCTGGGGCGGGGAATCCCCTGAAGCTTTCTTT
v_gene: TRBV6-6; d_gene: TRBD1; abundance: .; j_gene: TRBJ1-1; CDR3aa: CASSRGQGHFTEAFF; CDR3nt: TGTGCCAGCAGCAGGGGGCAGGGTCATTTCACTGAAGCTTTCTTT
v_gene: TRBV11-1; d_gene: TRBD1; abundance: .; j_gene: TRBJ2-7; CDR3aa: CASSRDRGQYEQYF; CDR3nt: TGTGCCAGCAGCCGAGACAGGGGTCAGTACGAGCAGTACTTC
v_gene: TRBV27; d_gene: TRBD1; abundance: .; j_gene: TRBJ1-1; CDR3aa: CASGIWTGYMNTEAFF; CDR3nt: TGTGCCAGCGGTATATGGACAGGGTACATGAACACTGAAGCTTTCTTT
v_gene: TRBV27; d_gene: .; abundance: .; j_gene: TRBJ2-5; CDR3aa: CASSPGQAPGAQYF; CDR3nt: TGTGCCAGCAGTCCCGGCCAGGCTCCAGGGGCCCAGTACTTC
v_gene: TRBV27; d_gene: TRBD1; abundance: once; j_gene: TRBJ2-7; CDR3aa: CASSLGGQGLAYEQYF; CDR3nt: TGTGCCAGCAGTTTAGGGGGACAGGGGCTGGCCTACGAGCAGTACTTC
v_gene: TRBV27; d_gene: TRBD1; abundance: .; j_gene: TRBJ2-7; CDR3aa: CASALTGAYEQYF; CDR3nt: TGTGCCAGTGCCCTGACAGGGGCCTACGAGCAGTACTTC
v_gene: TRBV10-3; d_gene: .; abundance: .; j_gene: TRBJ1-1; CDR3aa: CAIKRGIMNTEAFF; CDR3nt: TGTGCCATCAAAAGGGGTATTATGAACACTGAAGCTTTCTTT
v_gene: TRBV6-5; d_gene: TRBD2; abundance: once; j_gene: TRBJ2-2; CDR3aa: CASRGLAGHRELFF; CDR3nt: TGTGCCAGCAGGGGACTAGCGGGGCACCGGGAGCTGTTTTTT
v_gene: TRBV6-6; d_gene: .; abundance: .; j_gene: TRBJ2-7; CDR3aa: CASSFSRSIYEQYF; CDR3nt: TGTGCCAGCAGTTTCAGCAGGTCAATCTACGAGCAGTACTTC
v_gene: TRBV30; d_gene: .; abundance: .; j_gene: TRBJ2-7; CDR3aa: CAWSPGFSPVYEQYF; CDR3nt: TGTGCCTGGAGCCCAGGGTTTTCGCCTGTGTACGAGCAGTACTTC
v_gene: TRBV4-3; d_gene: .; abundance: .; j_gene: TRBJ1-1; CDR3aa: CASSLNPQGTEAFF; CDR3nt: TGCGCCAGCAGCCTCAACCCCCAGGGCACTGAAGCTTTCTTT
v_gene: TRBV6-5; d_gene: .; abundance: .; j_gene: TRBJ1-4; CDR3aa: CASTNWGYGEKLFF; CDR3nt: TGTGCCAGCACGAATTGGGGCTATGGGGAAAAACTGTTTTTT
v_gene: TRBV10-3; d_gene: TRBD1; abundance: .; j_gene: TRBJ2-7; CDR3aa: CAISEAGTGTYEQYF; CDR3nt: TGTGCCATCAGTGAGGCCGGGACAGGTACCTACGAGCAGTACTTC
v_gene: TRBV6-1; d_gene: .; abundance: .; j_gene: TRBJ2-1; CDR3aa: CASPFSDSEQFF; CDR3nt: TGTGCCAGCCCCTTCTCCGACTCGGAGCAGTTCTTC
v_gene: TRBV7-2; d_gene: .; abundance: .; j_gene: TRBJ2-4; CDR3aa: CASSSDRLAKNIQYF; CDR3nt: TGTGCCAGCAGCTCCGACAGACTAGCCAAAAACATTCAGTACTTC
v_gene: TRBV7-2; d_gene: TRBD1; abundance: .; j_gene: TRBJ1-2; CDR3aa: CASSLVDLGQGYGYTF; CDR3nt: TGTGCCAGCAGCTTAGTCGATCTGGGACAGGGCTATGGCTACACCTTC
v_gene: TRBV11-3; d_gene: .; abundance: .; j_gene: TRBJ1-1; CDR3aa: CASSLRGSTEAFF; CDR3nt: TGTGCCAGCAGCTTACGCGGTTCCACTGAAGCTTTCTTT
v_gene: TRBV6-6; d_gene: .; abundance: .; j_gene: TRBJ2-3; CDR3aa: CASSLLSGSDTQYF; CDR3nt: TGTGCCAGCAGTCTTCTCAGCGGTTCAGATACGCAGTATTTT
v_gene: TRBV27; d_gene: .; abundance: .; j_gene: TRBJ2-7; CDR3aa: CASSFDSFYEQYF; CDR3nt: TGTGCCAGCAGTTTCGACAGTTTCTACGAGCAGTACTTC
v_gene: TRBV6-5; d_gene: .; abundance: .; j_gene: TRBJ2-7; CDR3aa: CASSRRGTGTYEQYF; CDR3nt: TGTGCCAGCAGTCGCCGGGGGACGGGGACCTACGAGCAGTACTTC
v_gene: TRBV6-5; d_gene: .; abundance: once; j_gene: TRBJ1-1; CDR3aa: CASSSGERAEAFF; CDR3nt: TGTGCCAGCAGTTCAGGAGAGAGGGCTGAAGCTTTCTTT
v_gene: TRBV11-2; d_gene: .; abundance: once; j_gene: TRBJ2-2; CDR3aa: CASRILGGGQVGELFF; CDR3nt: TGTGCCAGCAGGATCTTAGGGGGAGGGCAGGTGGGGGAGCTGTTTTTT
v_gene: TRBV6-6; d_gene: .; abundance: .; j_gene: TRBJ2-1; CDR3aa: CASSPFSGRSYNEQFF; CDR3nt: TGTGCCAGCAGTCCTTTCAGCGGGCGCTCCTACAATGAGCAGTTCTTC
v_gene: TRBV7-6; d_gene: TRBD1; abundance: .; j_gene: TRBJ1-5; CDR3aa: CASSPGQGTDQPQHF; CDR3nt: TGTGCCAGCAGCCCCGGACAGGGTACCGATCAGCCCCAGCATTTT
v_gene: TRBV28; d_gene: .; abundance: .; j_gene: TRBJ1-5; CDR3aa: CASSLSPGGNQPQHF; CDR3nt: TGTGCCAGCAGTTTATCCCCGGGAGGGAATCAGCCCCAGCATTTT
v_gene: TRBV30; d_gene: TRBD2; abundance: .; j_gene: TRBJ2-2; CDR3aa: CAQTSGTGELFF; CDR3nt: TGTGCCCAGACTAGCGGCACCGGGGAGCTGTTTTTT
v_gene: TRBV19; d_gene: TRBD2; abundance: .; j_gene: TRBJ2-7; CDR3aa: CASSIPGGRGDEQYF; CDR3nt: TGTGCCAGTAGTATACCGGGAGGGAGAGGGGACGAGCAGTACTTC
v_gene: TRBV6-5; d_gene: .; abundance: .; j_gene: TRBJ2-7; CDR3aa: CASSYSSGPQYF; CDR3nt: TGTGCCAGCAGTTACTCGTCAGGGCCACAGTACTTC
v_gene: TRBV2; d_gene: .; abundance: .; j_gene: TRBJ2-1; CDR3aa: CASSEFRQSYNEQFF; CDR3nt: TGTGCCAGCAGTGAATTCAGGCAGTCCTACAATGAGCAGTTCTTC